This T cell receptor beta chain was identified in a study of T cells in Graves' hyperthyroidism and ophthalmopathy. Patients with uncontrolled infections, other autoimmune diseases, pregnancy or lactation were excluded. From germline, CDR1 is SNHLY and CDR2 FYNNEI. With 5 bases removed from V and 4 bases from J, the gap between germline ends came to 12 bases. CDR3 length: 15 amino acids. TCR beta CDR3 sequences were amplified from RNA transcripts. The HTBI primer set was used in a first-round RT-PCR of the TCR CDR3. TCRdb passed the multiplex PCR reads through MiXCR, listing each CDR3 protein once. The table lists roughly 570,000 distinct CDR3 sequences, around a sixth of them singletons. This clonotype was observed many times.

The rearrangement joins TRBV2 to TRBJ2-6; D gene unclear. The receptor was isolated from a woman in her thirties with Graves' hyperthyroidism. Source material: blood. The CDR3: CASSPQASGANVLTF. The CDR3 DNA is TGTGCCAGCAGTCCCCAGGCTTCCGGGGCCAACGTCCTGACTTTC.